The sequence of this TCR beta chain was determined in a study of shared clonotypes between healthy human individuals. It was CD45RO-negative cells, positively selected for CCR7, that made up naive CD8 cells, with terminally differentiated effector memory CD45RA+ cells excluded. Points on this clone: Its specificity is unknown. The sample contains more than one DNA sequence encoding this CDR3.

Clones were read by immunoSEQ multiplex PCR, and TCRdb kept only the in-frame ones, dropping some. The sample has fewer than 700,000 clones, roughly 95% seen once; the top ten hold 0.095% to 0.14%. CDR1 MDHEN and CDR2 SYDVKM come from the germline V gene. Losses at the gene ends were 9 bases for V and 0 bases for J; bases not matched to a gene: 6. The CDR3 spans 14 residues. Whole-study results and caveats: Unshared clonotypes carried lower generation probabilities than those common to all four donors.

The receptor's source is a young woman in good health. Sequenced material: naive CD8+ T cells sorted from blood. The chain uses TRBV28 and TRBJ2-7; 9 bases are shared with TRBD2. CDR3 sequence (DNA): TGTGCCAGTACTCTAGCGGGAAGCTCCTACGAGCAGTACTTC. It codes for CASTLAGSSYEQYF.